One and the same sample provided the 6 T cell receptor beta chains below, sequenced in a study of T cell repertoires in cytomegalovirus infection. Via MiXCR, TCRdb re-called the reads, giving one row per CDR3 protein. Among 150,000 to 200,000 distinct CDR3 sequences listed, about 28% were seen once. Specimen: PBMCs. These receptors originate from a human donor in good health (CMV status not recorded). Some clones in this sample may be carry-over from other donors' samples.

The rearrangement joins TRBV28 to TRBJ1-2; weak D call: TRBD1 (6 bases). The V end lost 5 bases, the J end lost 6 bases, and 22 bases lay between the germline ends. The CDR3 sequence is 16 residues long. The V gene's germline CDR1 is MDHEN and CDR2 SYDVKM. In DNA form, the CDR3 reads TGTGCCAGCAGTCTGACCTGGGGGGCGGGGAGTGATGGCTACACCTTC. Amino acids: CASSLTWGAGSDGYTF.

The chain couples TRBV7-2 to TRBJ2-1; TRBD1 is a possible D gene (5 bases). Germline values: CDR1 SGHTA, CDR2 FQGNSA. Trimming stripped 0 bases from V and 8 bases from J, with 11 bases between. This CDR3 contains 14 residues. The CDR3 spells CASSLASREHEQFF. The CDR3 DNA follows: TGTGCCAGCAGCTTAGCGTCCAGGGAACATGAGCAGTTCTTC.

There are a few counts of this clonotype. The CDR3 bases are TGTGCCAGTAGTGGGACAGGGGACGGTGAGCAGTTCTTC. Translated: CASSGTGDGEQFF. The V and J genes are TRBV19 and TRBJ2-1, with 10 positions matching TRBD1. Germline trimming cut 5 bases from V and 9 bases from J; bases unmatched to any gene: 4. Looked up from germline, CDR1 is LNHDA and CDR2 is SQIVND (reference sequence). The CDR3 totals 13 residues.

The table lists this clonotype with a few counts. The chain has TRBV10-3 and TRBJ2-7, with 7 positions matching TRBD2. Germline trimming cut 10 bases from V and 5 bases from J; bases unmatched to any gene: 11. This CDR3 comprises 13 residues. The germline V gene has CDR1 ENHRY and CDR2 SYGVKD. The DNA of the CDR3 is TGTGCCACCGTCGGGCGGGGGAGGAACGAGCAGTACTTC. Translation gives CATVGRGRNEQYF.

This clonotype appeared many times. V usage is TRBV4-1 and J usage is TRBJ1-1; D gene unclear. Germline CDR1 reads MGHRA; CDR2 reads YSYEKL. V lost 1 base, J lost 9 bases, and 12 bases lay in between. This CDR3 has 13 residues. CDR3 sequence reads: CASSQVSQPQAFF. The CDR3 coding sequence is TGCGCCAGCAGCCAAGTATCGCAGCCTCAAGCTTTCTTT.

This sequence joins TRBV2 and TRBJ1-1; D remains ambiguous. Trimming shortened V by 3 bases and J by 1 base, and 6 bases separated the two germline ends. Per germline, CDR1 SNHLY and CDR2 FYNNEI. The CDR3 is 13 residues long. The CDR3 loop is CASSEEGNTEAFF. The CDR3, as DNA: TGTGCCAGCAGTGAGGAGGGGAACACTGAAGCTTTCTTT.